This section outlines one T cell receptor (beta chain) sequence together with its context. Its antigen is not yet known. No much larger clonotype is one base removed from it; base qualities were not supplied. TCR CDR3 regions were amplified from genomic DNA by multiplex PCR using the deep immunoSEQ assay. Genomic DNA extracted from each cell subset was distributed evenly over all wells of several immunoSEQ 96-well plates, and each plate served as one replicate. For sorted subsets, roughly 0.2 ug genomic DNA, equal to 30,000 or so T cell genomes, was loaded into each replicate PCR. Purified libraries were quantified with a Qubit 3.0 fluorometer, sized on a Bioanalyzer 2100, and re-quantified with the KAPA Library Quantification kit. A separate single-read 150-cycle Illumina NextSeq 550 flow cell was used to sequence each immunoSEQ 96-well plate. The study's own analysis went as follows. Because only junctional sequences without quality scores were contained in the immunoSEQ output, filtering matching that applied to full-length reads could not be performed. To assign V/J genes and CDR3, sequences were annotated using PyIR, a Python wrapper for IgBLAST v1.9, with IMGT germline references. Reads were filtered out if the reads had weak V/J assignments (E-value above 1e-6), no CDR3, stop codons, out-of-frame junctions, or ambiguous translated residues. V3J clonotypes were defined as sequences sharing the same inferred V gene, J gene, and CDR3 amino acid sequence. The percentage overlap between two repertoires was calculated by dividing the number of shared unique clonotypes by the size of the smaller repertoire. Three approaches were used to assess repertoire richness: RTK rarefaction, the Chao1 estimator, and Recon v2.1 estimates of unobserved clonotypes. Generation probabilities for all TCRbeta clonotypes obtained by the gDNA method from several donors were computed using OLGA. TCRdb carries this immuneACCESS record with in-frame sequences only. Its versions omit some clonotypes, under half of them owing to an unresolved V gene in the studies checked, with the rest unexplained. V, J and clone size reflect that table, while D and trimming were determined from the DNA. In this sample the table shows about 1 million clones, approximately 68% of which occur a single time. The ten largest account for over 1.3% of the sample.

The source of the sample is a study of shared clonotypes between healthy human individuals (dated by TCRdb to 2018 to 2021). A note on the overall study: Three men and two women, aged 18 to 49 years, made up the cohort. Per donor, three plates each were used for CD4 naive and CD4 memory, two for CD8 naive, and one for CD8 memory. To estimate repertoire size and how much clonotypes are shared between individuals, the study performed deep sequencing of blood TCR repertoires from a few healthy adults. To increase sequencing depth and limit assay-specific biases, different laboratories used diverse techniques to prepare libraries and sequence TCR repertoires. Leukapheresis yielded between about 0.85 and 9.5 billion PBMCs per donor. What the study reported, not specific to this receptor: Pairwise subsampling led to the expectation that sequencing depth would affect the degree of clonotype sharing among donors. Because the study included a small number of donors, the genetic and exposure-history diversity represented was limited. Only blood was sampled, and tissue TCR repertoires likely differ from those in blood. Across a few donors, around 5.4% of naive CD4, 3.5% of naive CD8, about 2% of memory CD4, and approximately 0.4% of memory CD8 clonotypes were shared. Naive subsets generally had larger estimated clonotype richness than memory subsets did. Even with the large sequencing depth, rarefaction of the sorted-subset datasets indicated that sequencing was incomplete. Clonotypes shared by all four sorted-subset donors showed higher generation probabilities than non-shared clonotypes.

CDR1 and CDR2 are drawn from the germline V gene: SNHLY, FYNNEI. V trim: 2 bases; J trim: 9 bases; unmatched bases: 7. Inclusive of the bounding cysteine and phenylalanine, the CDR3 is 15 residues long. Only CDR3 DNA remains: 45 bases, in frame from the first base. Healthy HIV-negative adults with no recently reported acute infections or vaccinations were included as donors. Only Caucasian adults living in Nashville, Tennessee, USA were represented among the donors. Magnetic negative selection was used to enrich CD4+ T cells, after which naive cells were positively selected on CD45RA and the negative fraction became the memory subset. Blood was collected by leukapheresis, and PBMCs were isolated by Ficoll-Histopaque density gradient centrifugation and then cryopreserved in liquid nitrogen vapor phase. Analytical flow cytometry was used to check the purity and quantity of every magnetically sorted T cell population. Each sorted fraction had its genomic DNA isolated and then quantified by UV absorbance on a Nanodrop 2000c.

Sequenced: memory CD4+ T cells sorted from blood. Sample cell subset or site, as interpreted from the label and publication: CD45RA-negative fraction. The chain couples TRBV2 to TRBJ2-1; TRBD2 fits 10 bases in the junction. The clonotype originates from a man between 18 and 35 years old in good health. The bases read TGTGCCAGCAGTGAAACGGGGACTAGCGTCACTGAGCAGTTCTTC. Translation gives CASSETGTSVTEQFF.